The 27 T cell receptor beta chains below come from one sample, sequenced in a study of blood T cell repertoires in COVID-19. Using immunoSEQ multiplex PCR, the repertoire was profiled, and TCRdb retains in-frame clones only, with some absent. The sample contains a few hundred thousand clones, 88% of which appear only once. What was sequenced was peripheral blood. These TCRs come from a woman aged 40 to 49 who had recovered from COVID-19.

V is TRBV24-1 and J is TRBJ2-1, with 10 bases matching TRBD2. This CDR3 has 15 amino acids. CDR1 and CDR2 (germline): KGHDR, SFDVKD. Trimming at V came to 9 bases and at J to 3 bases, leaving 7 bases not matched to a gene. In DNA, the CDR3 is TGTGCCACCTCCATAGCGGGAGGATTCTACAATGAGCAGTTCTTC. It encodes CATSIAGGFYNEQFF.

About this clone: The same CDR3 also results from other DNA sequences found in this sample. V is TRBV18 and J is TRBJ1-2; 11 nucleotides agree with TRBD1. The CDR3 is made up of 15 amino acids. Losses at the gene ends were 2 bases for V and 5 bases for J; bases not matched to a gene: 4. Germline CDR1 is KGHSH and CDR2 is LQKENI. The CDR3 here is CASSPGTGGNYGYTF. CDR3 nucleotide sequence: TGTGCCAGCTCACCAGGGACAGGGGGGAATTATGGCTACACCTTC.

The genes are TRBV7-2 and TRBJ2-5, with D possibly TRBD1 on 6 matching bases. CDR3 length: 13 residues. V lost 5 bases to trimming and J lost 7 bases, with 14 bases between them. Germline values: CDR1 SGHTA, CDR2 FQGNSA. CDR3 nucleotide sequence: TGTGCCAGCAGCCGGGACCCAGGGGCGACCCAGTACTTC. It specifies CASSRDPGATQYF.

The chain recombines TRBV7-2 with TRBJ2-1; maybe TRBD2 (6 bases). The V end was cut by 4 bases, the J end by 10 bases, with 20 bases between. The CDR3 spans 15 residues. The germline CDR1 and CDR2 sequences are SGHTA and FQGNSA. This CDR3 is CASSYQTTAGKEQFF. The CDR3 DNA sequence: TGTGCCAGCAGCTACCAAACAACCGCGGGAAAGGAGCAGTTCTTC.

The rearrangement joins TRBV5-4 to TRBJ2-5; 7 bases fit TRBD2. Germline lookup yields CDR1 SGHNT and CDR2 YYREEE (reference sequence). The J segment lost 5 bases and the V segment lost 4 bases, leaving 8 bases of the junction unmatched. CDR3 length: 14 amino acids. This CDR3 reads CASSRPGGAETQYF. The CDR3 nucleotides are TGTGCCAGCAGCCGCCCGGGGGGAGCGGAGACCCAGTACTTC.

The CDR3: CAWSRGEQFF. CDR3 bases: TGTGCCTGGAGCCGCGGTGAGCAGTTCTTC. This chain uses TRBV30 with TRBJ2-1; no firm D call. Germline V gene sequence: CDR1 GTSNPN, CDR2 SVGIG (reference sequence). The CDR3 has 10 residues. V dropped 3 bases and J dropped 9 bases, with 6 bases sitting between them.

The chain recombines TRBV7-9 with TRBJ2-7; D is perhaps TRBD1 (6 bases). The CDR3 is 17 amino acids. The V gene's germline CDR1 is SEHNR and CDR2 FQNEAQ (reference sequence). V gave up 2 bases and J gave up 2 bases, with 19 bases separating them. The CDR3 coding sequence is TGTGCCAGCAGCTTAATGGGGTCCGACAGGAATCCCTACGAGCAGTACTTC. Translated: CASSLMGSDRNPYEQYF.

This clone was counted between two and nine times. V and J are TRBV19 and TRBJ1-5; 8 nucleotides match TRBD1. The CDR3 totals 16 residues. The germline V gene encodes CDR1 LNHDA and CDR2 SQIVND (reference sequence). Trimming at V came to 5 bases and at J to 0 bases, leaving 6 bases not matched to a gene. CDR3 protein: CASSPRQGNSNQPQHF. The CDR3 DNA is TGTGCCAGTAGTCCCCGACAGGGGAATAGCAATCAGCCCCAGCATTTT.

CDR3 loop: CASSQAGAGGANVLTF. The DNA for the CDR3 is TGTGCCAGCAGCCAAGCGGGGGCTGGTGGGGCCAACGTCCTGACTTTC. The rearrangement uses TRBV11-3 and TRBJ2-6; 8 bases match TRBD2. The CDR3 covers 16 residues. J gave up 3 bases and V 5 bases, and 6 bases lay outside the gene matches. The germline V gene encodes CDR1 SGHNT and CDR2 YENEEA.

The CDR3 coding sequence is TGCGCCAGCACCCCGGGGGGCTTTCAGCCCCAGCATTTT. Translating gives CASTPGGFQPQHF. The chain is built from TRBV10-2 and TRBJ1-5, with a tentative D call TRBD1 (6 bases). The CDR3 is 13 residues long. V was pared by 7 bases and J by 6 bases, with 13 bases between. Germline V gene lookup returns CDR1 WSHSY and CDR2 SAAADI.

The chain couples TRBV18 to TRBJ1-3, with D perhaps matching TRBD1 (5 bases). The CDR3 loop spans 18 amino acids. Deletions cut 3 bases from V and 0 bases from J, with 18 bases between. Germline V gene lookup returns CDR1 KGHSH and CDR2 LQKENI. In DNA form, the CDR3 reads TGTGCCAGCTCACCCGGGGGGACCGACCTTAGCTCTGGAAACACCATATATTTT. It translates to CASSPGGTDLSSGNTIYF.

The CDR3 DNA reads as TGTGCCAGCAGTTTGGGGGGGGCCGAGCAGTACTTC. Translation: CASSLGGAEQYF. The chain uses TRBV27 and TRBJ2-7, with D possibly TRBD2 on 7 matching bases. The CDR3 totals 12 residues. The germline CDR1 and CDR2 sequences are MNHEY and SMNVEV (reference sequence). V lost 3 bases and J 6 bases, leaving 9 bases between the germline ends.

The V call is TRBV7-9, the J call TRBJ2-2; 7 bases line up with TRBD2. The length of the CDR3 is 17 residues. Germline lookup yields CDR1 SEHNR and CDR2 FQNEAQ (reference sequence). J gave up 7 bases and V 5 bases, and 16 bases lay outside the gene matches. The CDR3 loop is CASSPRGRGGIDGELFF. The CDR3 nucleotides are TGTGCCAGCAGCCCCCGCGGGCGGGGAGGGATTGACGGGGAGCTGTTTTTT. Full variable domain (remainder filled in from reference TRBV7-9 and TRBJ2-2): DTGVSQNPRHKITKRGQNVTFRCDPISEHNRLYWYRQTLGQGPEFLTYFQNEAQLEKSRLLSDRFSAERPKGSFSTLEIQRTEQGDSAMYLCASSPRGRGGIDGELFFGEGSRLTVL.

CDR3 region: CAWRGSGQSGEQYF. CDR3 nucleotide sequence: TGTGCCTGGAGGGGGTCGGGACAGTCGGGCGAGCAGTACTTC. This chain links TRBV30 with TRBJ2-7; 7 nucleotides agree with TRBD1. V lost 3 bases and J lost 6; bases outside the gene matches: 11. The CDR3 contains 14 residues. The germline CDR1 and CDR2 sequences are GTSNPN and SVGIG (reference sequence).

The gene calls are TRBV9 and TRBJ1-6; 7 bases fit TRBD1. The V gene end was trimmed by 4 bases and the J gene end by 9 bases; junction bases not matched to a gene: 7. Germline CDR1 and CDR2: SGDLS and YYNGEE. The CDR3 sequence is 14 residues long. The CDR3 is CASSRQGWASPLHF. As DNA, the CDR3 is TGTGCCAGCAGCAGACAGGGCTGGGCTTCACCCCTCCACTTT.

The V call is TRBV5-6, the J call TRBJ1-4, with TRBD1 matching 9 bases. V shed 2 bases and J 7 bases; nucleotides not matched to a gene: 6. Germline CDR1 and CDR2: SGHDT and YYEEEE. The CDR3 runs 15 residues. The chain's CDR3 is CASSLTGGAGEKLFF. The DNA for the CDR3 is TGTGCCAGCAGCTTAACAGGGGGCGCGGGTGAAAAACTGTTTTTT.

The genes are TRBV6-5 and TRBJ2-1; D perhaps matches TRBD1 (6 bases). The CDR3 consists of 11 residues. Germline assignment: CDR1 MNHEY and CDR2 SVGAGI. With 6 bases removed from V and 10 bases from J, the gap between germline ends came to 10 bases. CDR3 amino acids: CASRNRGEQFF. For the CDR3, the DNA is TGTGCCAGCAGAAATAGGGGGGAGCAGTTCTTC.

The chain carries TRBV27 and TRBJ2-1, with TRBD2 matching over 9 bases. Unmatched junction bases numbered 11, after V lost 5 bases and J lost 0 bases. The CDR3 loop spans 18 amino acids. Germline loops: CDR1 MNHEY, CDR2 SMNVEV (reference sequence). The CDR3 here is CASSPLAGPLPSYNEQFF. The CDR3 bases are TGTGCCAGCAGTCCCCTAGCGGGGCCCCTCCCCTCCTACAATGAGCAGTTCTTC.

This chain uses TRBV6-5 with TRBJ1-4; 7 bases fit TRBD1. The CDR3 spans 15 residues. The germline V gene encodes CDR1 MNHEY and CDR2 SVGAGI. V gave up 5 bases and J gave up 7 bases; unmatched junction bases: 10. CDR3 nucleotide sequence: TGTGCCAGCAGTCCGACACAGGGGCCCGGTGAAAAACTGTTTTTT. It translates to CASSPTQGPGEKLFF.

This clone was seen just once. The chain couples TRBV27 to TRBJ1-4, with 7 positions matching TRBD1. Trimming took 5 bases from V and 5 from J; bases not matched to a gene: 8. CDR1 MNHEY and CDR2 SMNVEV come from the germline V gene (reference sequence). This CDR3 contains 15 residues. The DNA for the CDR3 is TGTGCCAGCAGTCCGAGGGGGCCGCCAAATGAAAAACTGTTTTTT. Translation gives CASSPRGPPNEKLFF.

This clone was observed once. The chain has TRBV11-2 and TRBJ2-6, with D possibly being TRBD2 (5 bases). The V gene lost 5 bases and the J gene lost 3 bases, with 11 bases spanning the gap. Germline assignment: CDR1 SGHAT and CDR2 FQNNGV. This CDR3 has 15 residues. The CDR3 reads CASSRLRVGANVLTF. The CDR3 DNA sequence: TGTGCCAGCAGCCGTCTGCGGGTTGGGGCCAACGTCCTGACTTTC.

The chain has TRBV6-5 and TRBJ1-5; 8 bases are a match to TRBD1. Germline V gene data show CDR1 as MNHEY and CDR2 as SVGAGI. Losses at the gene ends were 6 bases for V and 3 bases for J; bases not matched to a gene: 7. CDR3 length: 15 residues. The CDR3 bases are TGTGCCAGCAGCAAGACAGGGGACTACAATCAGCCCCAGCATTTT. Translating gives CASSKTGDYNQPQHF.

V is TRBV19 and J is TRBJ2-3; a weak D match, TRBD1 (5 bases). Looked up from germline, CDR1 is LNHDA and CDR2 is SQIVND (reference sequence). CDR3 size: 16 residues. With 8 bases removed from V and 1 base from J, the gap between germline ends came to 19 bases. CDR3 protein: CASSERVGVRTDTQYF. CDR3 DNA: TGTGCCAGTTCCGAGCGTGTAGGGGTACGCACAGATACGCAGTATTTT. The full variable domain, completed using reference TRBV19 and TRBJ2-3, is DGGITQSPKYLFRKEGQNVTLSCEQNLNHDAMYWYRQDPGQGLRLIYYSQIVNDFQKGDIAEGYSVSREKKESFPLTVTSAQKNPTAFYLCASSERVGVRTDTQYFGPGTRLTVL.

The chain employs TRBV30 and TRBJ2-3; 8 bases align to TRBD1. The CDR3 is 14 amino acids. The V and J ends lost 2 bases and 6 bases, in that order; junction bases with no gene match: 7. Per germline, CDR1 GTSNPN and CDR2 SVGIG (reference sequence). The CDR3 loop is CAWSTNRGTDTQYF. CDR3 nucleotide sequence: TGTGCCTGGAGTACCAACAGGGGGACGGATACGCAGTATTTT.

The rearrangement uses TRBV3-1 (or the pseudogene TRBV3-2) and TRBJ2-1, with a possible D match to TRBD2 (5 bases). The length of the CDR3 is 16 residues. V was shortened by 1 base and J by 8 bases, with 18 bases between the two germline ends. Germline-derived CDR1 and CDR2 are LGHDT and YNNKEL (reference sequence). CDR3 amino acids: CASSQAPSGIGDEQFF. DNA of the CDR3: TGTGCCAGCAGCCAAGCTCCCTCCGGGATTGGGGATGAGCAGTTCTTC.

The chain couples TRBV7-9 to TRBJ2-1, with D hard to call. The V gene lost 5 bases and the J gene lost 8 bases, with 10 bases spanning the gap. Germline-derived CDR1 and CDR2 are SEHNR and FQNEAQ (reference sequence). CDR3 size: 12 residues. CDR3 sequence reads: CASSPPRDEQFF. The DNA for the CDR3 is TGTGCCAGCAGCCCCCCGCGCGATGAGCAGTTCTTC.

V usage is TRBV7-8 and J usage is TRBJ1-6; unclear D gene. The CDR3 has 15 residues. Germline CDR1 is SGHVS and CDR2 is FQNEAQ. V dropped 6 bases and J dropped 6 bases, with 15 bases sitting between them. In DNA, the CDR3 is TGTGCCAGCAGAGGGAGCCGAAGTGTTAATTCACCCCTCCACTTT. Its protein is CASRGSRSVNSPLHF.